Listed below are T cell receptor beta chains from one sample, sequenced in a study of T cells in Graves' hyperthyroidism and ophthalmopathy. MiXCR, applied by TCRdb to the multiplex PCR reads, yields one record per CDR3 protein. Of around 290,000 distinct CDR3 sequences listed, 13% are singletons. The sequenced sample consisted of blood. These receptors were taken from a woman aged 25 to 39 with Graves' hyperthyroidism that later progressed to Graves' ophthalmopathy. CDR3s include the opening cysteine and the closing phenylalanine or tryptophan. D genes are given only for firm matches. Clone size appears in some rows only: once, few, many, or a class for an expanded clone.

J gene | V gene | clone size | D gene | CDR3 DNA | CDR3 protein
TRBJ1-1 | TRBV5-8 | - | TRBD1 | TGCGCCAGCAGCAAGTTGGGACAGTCGCTTACTGAAGCTTTCTTT | CASSKLGQSLTEAFF
TRBJ1-2 | TRBV7-2 | many | - | TGTGCCAGCAGCCGGAGGGATCATAACTATGGCTACACCTTC | CASSRRDHNYGYTF
TRBJ2-2 | TRBV6-1 | few | TRBD2 | TGTGCCAGCAGCCCCGGGACTAGCGGCGGGGAGCTGTTTTTT | CASSPGTSGGELFF
TRBJ1-1 | TRBV28 | many | - | TGTGCCAGCAGTCCGGACAGCACTGAAGCTTTCTTT | CASSPDSTEAFF
TRBJ1-5 | TRBV7-9 | many | TRBD1 | TGTGCCAGCAGCCCTGACAGGGGGGTTTATAGCAATCAGCCCCAGCATTTT | CASSPDRGVYSNQPQHF
TRBJ2-7 | TRBV7-9 | few | - | TGTGCCAGCAGCCCCGCTGGCGACTCCTACGAGCAGTACTTC | CASSPAGDSYEQYF
TRBJ2-5 | TRBV6-1 | many | - | TGTGCCAGCAGTGAAGACCCGTACCCAGAGACCCAGTACTTC | CASSEDPYPETQYF
TRBJ2-7 | TRBV29-1 | - | - | TGCAGCGCCATAACCGGGGGCTACGAGCAGTACTTC | CSAITGGYEQYF
TRBJ1-5 | TRBV27 | many | - | TGTGCCAGCAGTTTCCGGGAGGATCAGCCCCAGCATTTT | CASSFREDQPQHF
TRBJ2-5 | TRBV24-1 | many | TRBD2 | TGTGCCACCAGTGCGGGGGGAGAGACCCAGTACTTC | CATSAGGETQYF
TRBJ2-7 | TRBV20-1 | many | - | TGCAGTGCTGGTCTCGGCGAGCAGTACTTC | CSAGLGEQYF
TRBJ1-5 | TRBV27 | few | TRBD1 | TGTGCCAGCAAAGGGGGCGCCGGTCAGCCCCAGCATTTT | CASKGGAGQPQHF
TRBJ1-2 | TRBV11-2 | many | TRBD1 | TGTGCCAGCAGCTTAGATGTTGTAGGACAGGGGGCTGGCTACACCTTC | CASSLDVVGQGAGYTF
TRBJ2-1 | TRBV19 | many | TRBD2 | TGTGCCAGTACTCTACTAGCGGGGGGAAGGTACAATGAGCAGTTCTTC | CASTLLAGGRYNEQFF
TRBJ2-3 | TRBV12-3/TRBV12-4 | many | - | TGTGCCAGCAGTTTCGTCCTTGGGGCAGATACGCAGTATTTT | CASSFVLGADTQYF
TRBJ1-1 | TRBV7-2 | many | - | TGTGCCAGCAGCTACAGTTGGAACACTGAAGCTTTCTTT | CASSYSWNTEAFF
TRBJ2-5 | TRBV3-1 | many | - | TGTGCCAGCAGCCAAGTGGACAGCCAAGAGACCCAGTACTTC | CASSQVDSQETQYF
TRBJ2-4 | TRBV28 | few | - | TGTGCCAGCAGTTTACCCGACAGGTACATTCAGTACTTC | CASSLPDRYIQYF
TRBJ1-1 | TRBV2 | many | - | TGTGCCAGCAGTGAGATGAACACTGAAGCTTTCTTT | CASSEMNTEAFF
TRBJ1-5 | TRBV30 | many | - | TGTGCCTGGAGGGCCGGCAGTTCTAGCAATCAGCCCCAGCATTTT | CAWRAGSSSNQPQHF
TRBJ2-5 | TRBV7-8 | few | - | TGTGCCAGCAGCTTACCCCCCCCGGGGGCGATGACCCAGTACTTC | CASSLPPPGAMTQYF
TRBJ1-2 | TRBV12-3/TRBV12-4 | many | TRBD1 | TGTGCCAGCAGCCAGCGGGTTTGGGGACAGAGCTATGGCTACACCTTC | CASSQRVWGQSYGYTF
TRBJ2-1 | TRBV6-1 | many | - | TGTGCCAGCAGTGCAATCGGCTACGGGGAGCAGTTCTTC | CASSAIGYGEQFF
TRBJ2-3 | TRBV7-2 | - | - | TGTGCCAGCAGCTCGTTTCACTACATCGATACGCAGTATTTT | CASSSFHYIDTQYF
TRBJ2-1 | TRBV7-2 | - | TRBD2 | TGTGCCAGCAGCTTAGACCTAGCGGGGAACAATGAGCAGTTCTTC | CASSLDLAGNNEQFF
TRBJ1-2 | TRBV5-6 | few | - | TGTGCCAGCAGCCGAATAGCTAACTATGGCTACACCTTC | CASSRIANYGYTF
TRBJ2-5 | TRBV2 | many | TRBD2 | TGTGCCAGCAGTGAAGAGGCGGGAGTGGCGGAGACCCAGTACTTC | CASSEEAGVAETQYF
TRBJ2-2 | TRBV2 | - | - | TGTGCCAGCATTCTAGATCGCTCTCACACCGGGGAGCTGTTTTTT | CASILDRSHTGELFF
TRBJ1-5 | TRBV12-3/TRBV12-4 | many | TRBD1 | TGTGCCAGCAGCCCGGAAACAGGGGGCTTCAATCAGCCCCAGCATTTT | CASSPETGGFNQPQHF
TRBJ2-3 | TRBV20-1 | many | TRBD2 | TGCAGTGCTCCGGGGGGGAGCACAGATACGCAGTATTTT | CSAPGGSTDTQYF
TRBJ1-2 | TRBV6-1 | many | TRBD1 | TGTGCCAGCAGTACACACCGGACAGGGACAGGGGACTATGGCTACACCTTC | CASSTHRTGTGDYGYTF
TRBJ2-5 | TRBV7-9 | few | TRBD2 | TGTGCCAGCAGCTTTCCCCGGACTAGCGGGTTAACGGGGGCAGAGACCCAGTACTTC | CASSFPRTSGLTGAETQYF
TRBJ1-4 | TRBV9 | - | - | TGTGCCAGCAGCGCGGGGGGGGCGAGTAATGAAAAACTGTTTTTT | CASSAGGASNEKLFF
TRBJ2-5 | TRBV27 | many | - | TGTGCCAGCAGTTTCTCCGGTACGGCAGAGACCCAGTACTTC | CASSFSGTAETQYF
TRBJ2-7 | TRBV20-1 | many | - | TGCAGTGCTAGAGTGTCGGTCGCCAGGGAGCAGTACTTC | CSARVSVAREQYF
TRBJ2-1 | TRBV19 | many | TRBD1 | TGTGCCAGTAGTCCCGGGACAGATTACAATGAGCAGTTCTTC | CASSPGTDYNEQFF
TRBJ2-3 | TRBV28 | many | TRBD2 | TGTGCCAGCAGTTTATGGGCGGGAGCTTCAGATACGCAGTATTTT | CASSLWAGASDTQYF